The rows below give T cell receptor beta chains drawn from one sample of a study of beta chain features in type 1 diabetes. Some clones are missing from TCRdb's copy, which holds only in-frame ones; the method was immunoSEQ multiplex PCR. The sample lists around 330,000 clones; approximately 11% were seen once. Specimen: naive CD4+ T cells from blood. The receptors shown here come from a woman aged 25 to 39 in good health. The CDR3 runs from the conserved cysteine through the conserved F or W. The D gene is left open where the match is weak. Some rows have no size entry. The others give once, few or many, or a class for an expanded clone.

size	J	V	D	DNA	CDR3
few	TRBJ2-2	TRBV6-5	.	TGTGCCAGCAGATTACTAGTCTACACCGGGGAGCTGTTTTTT	CASRLLVYTGELFF
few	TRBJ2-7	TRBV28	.	TGTGCCAGTTCAGGCTACGAGCAGTACTTC	CASSGYEQYF
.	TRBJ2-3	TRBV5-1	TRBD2	TGCGCCAGCAGCTACGGGGGGGGAGAAGATACGCAGTATTTT	CASSYGGGEDTQYF
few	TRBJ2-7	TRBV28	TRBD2	TGTGCCAGCAGTTCTCCGGGACTAGCGATGTCCTACGAGCAGTACTTC	CASSSPGLAMSYEQYF
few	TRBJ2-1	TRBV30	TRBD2	TGTGCCTGGAGTGATCCAAGGGGGCGCGGGGGGGATGAGCAGTTCTTC	CAWSDPRGRGGDEQFF
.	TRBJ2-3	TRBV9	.	TGTGCCAGCAGCCCGATGGACAGAGGCACAGATACGCAGTATTTT	CASSPMDRGTDTQYF
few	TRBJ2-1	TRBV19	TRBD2	TGTGCCAGTAGTGTGACTAGCGGGAGTTGGAATGAGCAGTTCTTC	CASSVTSGSWNEQFF
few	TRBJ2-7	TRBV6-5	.	TGTGCCAGCAGTTATGGGGGGTCAGTGGGGTTTGAGCAGTACTTC	CASSYGGSVGFEQYF
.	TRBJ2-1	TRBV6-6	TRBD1	TGTGCCAGCAGTCAGGAAAGACAGGGGGACAATGAGCAGTTCTTC	CASSQERQGDNEQFF
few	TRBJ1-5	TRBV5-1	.	TGCGCCAGCAGCTCCTCGGGGGGCCCCAATCAGCCCCAGCATTTT	CASSSSGGPNQPQHF
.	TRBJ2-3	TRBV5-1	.	TGCGCCAGCAGCCCAGACACAGATACGCAGTATTTT	CASSPDTDTQYF
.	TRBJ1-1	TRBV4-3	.	TGCGCCAGCAGCCAAGATCAGGGTCGGAACACTGAAGCTTTCTTT	CASSQDQGRNTEAFF
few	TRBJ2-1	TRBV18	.	TGTGCCAGCTCACCAAGAGTCGATGAGCAGTTCTTC	CASSPRVDEQFF
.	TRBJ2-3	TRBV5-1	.	TGCGCCAGCAGGTTGTCCCTGGGGGGTAGCACAGATACGCAGTATTTT	CASRLSLGGSTDTQYF
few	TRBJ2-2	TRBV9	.	TGTGCCAGCAGTACCGGGAGTGGGGAGCTGTTTTTT	CASSTGSGELFF
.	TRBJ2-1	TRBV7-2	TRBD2	TGTGCCAGCAGCTTAAGTGGGAGGGCCTACAATGAGCAGTTCTTC	CASSLSGRAYNEQFF
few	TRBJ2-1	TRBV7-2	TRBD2	TGTGCCAGCAGCTTAGCACCGGGTGCGGGAGGGCCAGATGAGCAGTTCTTC	CASSLAPGAGGPDEQFF
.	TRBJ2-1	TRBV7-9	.	TGTGCCAGCAGCTTTGGACGGGGCTCCTACAATGAGCAGTTCTTC	CASSFGRGSYNEQFF
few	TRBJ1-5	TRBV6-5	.	TGTGCCAGCAGTTACTCGAGCGCAGGGGACAATCAGCCCCAGCATTTT	CASSYSSAGDNQPQHF
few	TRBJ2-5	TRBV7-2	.	TGTGCCAGCAGCGCTAGATTGGAGACCCAGTACTTC	CASSARLETQYF
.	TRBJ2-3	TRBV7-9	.	TGTGCCAGCAGCTTAAGCGATAGACCCGCGCAGTATTTT	CASSLSDRPAQYF
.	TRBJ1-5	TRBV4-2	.	TGTGCCAGCAGCCAACCCGGACAGAGCAATCAGCCCCAGCATTTT	CASSQPGQSNQPQHF
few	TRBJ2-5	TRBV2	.	TGTGCCAGCGGGGGGAACGGAGCAGAGACCCAGTACTTC	CASGGNGAETQYF
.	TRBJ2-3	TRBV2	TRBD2	TGTGCCAGCAGCCCGGGAGGTCTGGGGGCAGATACGCAGTATTTT	CASSPGGLGADTQYF
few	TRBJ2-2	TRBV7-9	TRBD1	TGTGCCAGCAGCGGGGGACAGACGAACACCGGGGAGCTGTTTTTT	CASSGGQTNTGELFF
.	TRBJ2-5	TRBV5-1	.	TGCGCCAGCAGATCAAGCGGAGGAGACCAAGAGACCCAGTACTTC	CASRSSGGDQETQYF
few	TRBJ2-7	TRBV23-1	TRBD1	TGCGCCAGCACAGGGGGTCGTTACGAGCAGTACTTC	CASTGGRYEQYF
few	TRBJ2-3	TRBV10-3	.	TGTGCCATCAGTGAGTTGTCGGGTCTCGGCACAGATACGCAGTATTTT	CAISELSGLGTDTQYF
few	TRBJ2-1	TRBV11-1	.	TGTGCCAGCAGCCCCAGGGGTCCTGGGGAACCGAATGAGCAGTTCTTC	CASSPRGPGEPNEQFF
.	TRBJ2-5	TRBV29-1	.	TGCAGCGTCCACCCCCGGTTCCAAGAGACCCAGTACTTC	CSVHPRFQETQYF
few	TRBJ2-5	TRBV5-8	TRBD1	TGTGCCAGCAGCTTGGCTTGGACAGGCCAAGAGACCCAGTACTTC	CASSLAWTGQETQYF
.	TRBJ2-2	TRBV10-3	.	TGTGCCATCAGGACCGGTACAGGTGAAAACACCGGGGAGCTGTTTTTT	CAIRTGTGENTGELFF
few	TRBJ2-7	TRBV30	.	TGTGCCTGGACAGGGGTCGGGGCCTACGAGCAGTACTTC	CAWTGVGAYEQYF
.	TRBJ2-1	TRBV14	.	TGTGCCAGCAGCCAAGATACGCGGGGCCCTTACAATGAGCAGTTCTTC	CASSQDTRGPYNEQFF
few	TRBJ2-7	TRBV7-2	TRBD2	TGTGCCAGCAGCCCCCGACTAGCGGGTAGCTCCTACGAGCAGTACTTC	CASSPRLAGSSYEQYF
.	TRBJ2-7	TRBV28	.	TGTGCCAGCAGTTTATGGGGCAGCTACTCCTACGAGCAGTACTTC	CASSLWGSYSYEQYF
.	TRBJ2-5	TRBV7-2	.	TGTGCCAGCAGCTTAGTAGCCGGGGTCCAAGAGACCCAGTACTTC	CASSLVAGVQETQYF
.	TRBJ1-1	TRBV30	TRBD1	TGTGCCTGGAGTGTACGGGGACAGGCACGGGATGGGAACACTGAAGCTTTCTTT	CAWSVRGQARDGNTEAFF
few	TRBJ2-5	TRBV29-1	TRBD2	TGCAGCGCAATTTCCGGGACTAGGGTCGAGACCCAGTACTTC	CSAISGTRVETQYF
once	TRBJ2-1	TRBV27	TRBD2	TGTGCCAGCAGTTTCCCTAGCGGGAGAAGGAAAAAGCAGTTCTTC	CASSFPSGRRKKQFF
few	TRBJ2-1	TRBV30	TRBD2	TGTGCCTGGAGTTGGGCTAGCGGTAGTGAGCAGTTCTTC	CAWSWASGSEQFF
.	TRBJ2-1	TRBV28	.	TGTGCCAGCAGGGACGGGCGCGGGATGTCCTACAATGAGCAGTTCTTC	CASRDGRGMSYNEQFF
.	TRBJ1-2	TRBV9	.	TGTGCCAGCAGCGTAACGGGAGCAGGACCGGGGGGTACCTTC	CASSVTGAGPGGTF
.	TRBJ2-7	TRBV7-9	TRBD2	TGTGCCTCCCCCCCGGCTAGCGGGAGTTGGGAGCAGTACTTC	CASPPASGSWEQYF
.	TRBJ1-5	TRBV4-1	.	TGCGCCAGCAGCCTTCTTGGGCAGGACAATCAGCCCCAGCATTTT	CASSLLGQDNQPQHF